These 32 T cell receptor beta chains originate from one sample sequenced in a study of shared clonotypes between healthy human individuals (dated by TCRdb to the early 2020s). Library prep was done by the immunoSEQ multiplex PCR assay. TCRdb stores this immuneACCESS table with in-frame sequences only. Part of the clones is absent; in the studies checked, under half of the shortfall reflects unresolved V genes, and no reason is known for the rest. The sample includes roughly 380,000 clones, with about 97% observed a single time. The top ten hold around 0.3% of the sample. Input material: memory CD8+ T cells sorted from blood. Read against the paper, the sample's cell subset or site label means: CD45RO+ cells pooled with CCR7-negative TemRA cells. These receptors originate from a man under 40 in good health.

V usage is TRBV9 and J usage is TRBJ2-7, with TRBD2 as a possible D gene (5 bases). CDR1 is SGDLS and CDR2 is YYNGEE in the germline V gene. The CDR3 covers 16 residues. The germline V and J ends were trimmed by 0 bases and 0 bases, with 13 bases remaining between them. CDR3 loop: CASSVGGRGDSYEQYF. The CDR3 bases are TGTGCCAGCAGCGTAGGTGGCCGGGGTGACTCCTACGAGCAGTACTTC.

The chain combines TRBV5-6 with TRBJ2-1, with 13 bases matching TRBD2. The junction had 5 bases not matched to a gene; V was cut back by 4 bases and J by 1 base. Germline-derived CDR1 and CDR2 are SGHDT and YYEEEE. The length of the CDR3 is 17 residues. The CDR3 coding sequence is TGTGCCAGCAGCCTCCGGACTAGCGGGGGTTCCTACAATGAGCAGTTCTTC. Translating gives CASSLRTSGGSYNEQFF.

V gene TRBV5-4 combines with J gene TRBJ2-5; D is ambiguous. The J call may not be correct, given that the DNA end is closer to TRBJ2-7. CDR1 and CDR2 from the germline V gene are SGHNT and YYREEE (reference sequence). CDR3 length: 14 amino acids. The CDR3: CASSPFQDSYEQYF. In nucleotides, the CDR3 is TGTGCCAGCAGTCCTTTTCAGGATTCCTACGAGCAGTACTTC.

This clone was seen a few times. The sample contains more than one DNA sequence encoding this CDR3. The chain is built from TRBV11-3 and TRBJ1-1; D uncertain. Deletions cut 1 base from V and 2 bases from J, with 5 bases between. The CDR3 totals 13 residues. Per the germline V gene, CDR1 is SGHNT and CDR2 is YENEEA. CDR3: CASSLGVNTEAFF. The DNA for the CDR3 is TGTGCCAGCAGCTTAGGGGTCAACACTGAAGCTTTCTTT.

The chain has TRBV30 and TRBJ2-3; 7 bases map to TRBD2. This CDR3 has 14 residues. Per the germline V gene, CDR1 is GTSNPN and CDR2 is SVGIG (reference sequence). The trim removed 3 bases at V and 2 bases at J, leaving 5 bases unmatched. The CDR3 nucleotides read TGTGCCTGGAGCCAGGGACTATACACAGATACGCAGTATTTT. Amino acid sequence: CAWSQGLYTDTQYF.

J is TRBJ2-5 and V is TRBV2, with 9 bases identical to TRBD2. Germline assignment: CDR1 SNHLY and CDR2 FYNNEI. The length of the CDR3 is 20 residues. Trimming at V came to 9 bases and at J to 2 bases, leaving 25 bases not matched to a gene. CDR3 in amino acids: CASSPLAGEGKPTAQETQYF. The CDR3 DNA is TGTGCCAGTAGTCCCTTAGCGGGAGAGGGTAAGCCCACCGCTCAAGAGACCCAGTACTTC.

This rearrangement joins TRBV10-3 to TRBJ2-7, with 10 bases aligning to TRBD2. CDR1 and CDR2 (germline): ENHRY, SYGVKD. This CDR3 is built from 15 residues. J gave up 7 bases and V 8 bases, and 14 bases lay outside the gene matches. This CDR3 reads CAIGEAGTSVGEQYF. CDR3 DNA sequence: TGTGCCATCGGGGAGGCGGGGACTAGCGTAGGAGAGCAGTACTTC.

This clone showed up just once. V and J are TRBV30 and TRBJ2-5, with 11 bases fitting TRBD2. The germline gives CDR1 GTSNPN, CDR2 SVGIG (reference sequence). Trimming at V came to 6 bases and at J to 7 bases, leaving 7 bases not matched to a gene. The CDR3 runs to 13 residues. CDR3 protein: CACLAGGWGTQYF. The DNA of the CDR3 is TGTGCCTGTCTAGCGGGAGGATGGGGGACCCAGTACTTC.

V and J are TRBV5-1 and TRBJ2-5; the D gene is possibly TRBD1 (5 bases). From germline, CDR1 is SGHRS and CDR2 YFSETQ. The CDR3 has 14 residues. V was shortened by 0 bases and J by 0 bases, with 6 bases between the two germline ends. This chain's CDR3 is CASSLEGNQETQYF. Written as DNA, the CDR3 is TGCGCCAGCAGCTTGGAGGGGAACCAAGAGACCCAGTACTTC.

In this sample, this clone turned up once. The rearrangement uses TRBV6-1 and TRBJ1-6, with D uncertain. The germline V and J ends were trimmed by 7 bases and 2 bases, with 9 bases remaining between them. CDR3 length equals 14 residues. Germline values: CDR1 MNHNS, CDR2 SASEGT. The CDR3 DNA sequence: TGTGCCAGCACCCACGACACCTATAATTCACCCCTCCACTTT. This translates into CASTHDTYNSPLHF.

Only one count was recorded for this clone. CDR3 coding DNA: TGTGCCAGCAGCCCGGGACGCCGCACAGATACGCAGTATTTT. This codes for CASSPGRRTDTQYF. J is TRBJ2-3 and V is TRBV6-5; the D call may be TRBD1 or TRBD2 (5 bases each). The germline CDR1 and CDR2 sequences are MNHEY and SVGAGI. Trimming removed 6 bases at V and 1 base at J, with 11 bases between. The CDR3 has 14 amino acids.

This CDR3 reads CASSQGAGANIQYF. Written as DNA, the CDR3 is TGTGCCAGCAGCCAAGGGGCGGGGGCGAACATTCAGTACTTC. V gene TRBV9 combines with J gene TRBJ2-4; TRBD2 is a possible D gene (7 bases). Germline V gene sequence: CDR1 SGDLS, CDR2 YYNGEE. The CDR3 has 14 amino acids. Trimming shortened V by 4 bases and J by 7 bases, and 15 bases separated the two germline ends.

The CDR3 is CTSSQKTGQRCNQPQHF. The CDR3 DNA reads as TGCACCAGCAGCCAGAAAACGGGACAGAGATGCAATCAGCCCCAGCATTTT. This rearrangement joins TRBV1 to TRBJ1-5; whether TRBD1, the table's D call, matches the DNA was not checked. TRBV1 is given as a pseudogene. CDR3 length equals 17 residues.

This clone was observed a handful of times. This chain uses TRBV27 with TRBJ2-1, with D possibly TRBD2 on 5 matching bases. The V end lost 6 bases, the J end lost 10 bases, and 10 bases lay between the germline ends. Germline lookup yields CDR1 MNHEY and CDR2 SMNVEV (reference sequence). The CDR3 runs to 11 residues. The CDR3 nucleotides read TGTGCCAGCAGCAGAAGAGGGGAGCAGTTCTTC. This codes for CASSRRGEQFF.

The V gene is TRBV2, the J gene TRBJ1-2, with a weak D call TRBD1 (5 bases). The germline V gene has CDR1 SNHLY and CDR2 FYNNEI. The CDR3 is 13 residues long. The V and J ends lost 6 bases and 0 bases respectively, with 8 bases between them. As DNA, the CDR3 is TGTGCCAGCAGAGGGACTCCTAACTATGGCTACACCTTC. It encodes CASRGTPNYGYTF.

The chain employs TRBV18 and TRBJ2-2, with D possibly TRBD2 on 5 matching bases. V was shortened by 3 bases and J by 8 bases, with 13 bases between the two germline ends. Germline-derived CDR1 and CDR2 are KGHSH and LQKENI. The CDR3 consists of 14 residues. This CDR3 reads CASSPEARVGELFF. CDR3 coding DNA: TGTGCCAGCTCACCGGAGGCGCGTGTGGGGGAGCTGTTTTTT.

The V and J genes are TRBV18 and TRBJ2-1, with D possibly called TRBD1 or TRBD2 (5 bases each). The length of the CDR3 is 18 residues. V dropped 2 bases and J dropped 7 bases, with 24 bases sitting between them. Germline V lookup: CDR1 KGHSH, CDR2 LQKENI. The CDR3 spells CASSPLNLEGHSGNEQFF. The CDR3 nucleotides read TGTGCCAGCTCACCATTGAACTTGGAAGGACACTCGGGGAATGAGCAGTTCTTC. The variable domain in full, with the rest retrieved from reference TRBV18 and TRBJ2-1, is NAGVMQNPRHLVRRRGQEARLRCSPMKGHSHVYWYRQLPEEGLKFMVYLQKENIIDESGMPKERFSAEFPKEGPSILRIQQVVRGDSAAYFCASSPLNLEGHSGNEQFFGPGTRLTVL.

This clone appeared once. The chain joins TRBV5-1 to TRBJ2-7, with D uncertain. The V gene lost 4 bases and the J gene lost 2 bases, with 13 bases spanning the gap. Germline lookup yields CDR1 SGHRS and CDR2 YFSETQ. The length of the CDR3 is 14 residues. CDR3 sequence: CASSTRLDPYEQYF. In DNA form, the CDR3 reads TGCGCCAGCAGCACCAGACTTGATCCCTACGAGCAGTACTTC.

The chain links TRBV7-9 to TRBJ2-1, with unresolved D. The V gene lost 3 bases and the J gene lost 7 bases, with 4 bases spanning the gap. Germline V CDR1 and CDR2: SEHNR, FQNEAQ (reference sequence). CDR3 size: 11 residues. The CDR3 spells CASSFENEQFF. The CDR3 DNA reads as TGTGCCAGCAGCTTTGAGAATGAGCAGTTCTTC.

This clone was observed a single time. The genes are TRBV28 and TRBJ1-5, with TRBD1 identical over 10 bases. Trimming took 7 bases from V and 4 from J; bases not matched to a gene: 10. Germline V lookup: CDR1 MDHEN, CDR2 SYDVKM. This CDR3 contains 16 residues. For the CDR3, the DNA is TGTGCCAGCAATAAGTTAGGGGGACAGGGGAATCAGCCCCAGCATTTT. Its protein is CASNKLGGQGNQPQHF.

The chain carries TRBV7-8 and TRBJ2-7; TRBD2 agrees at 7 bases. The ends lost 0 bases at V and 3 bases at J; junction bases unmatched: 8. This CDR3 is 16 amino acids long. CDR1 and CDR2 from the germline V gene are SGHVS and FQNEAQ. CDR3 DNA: TGTGCCAGCAGCTTAGCGCTGTTGGCTAGCGGCTACGAGCAGTACTTC. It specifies CASSLALLASGYEQYF.

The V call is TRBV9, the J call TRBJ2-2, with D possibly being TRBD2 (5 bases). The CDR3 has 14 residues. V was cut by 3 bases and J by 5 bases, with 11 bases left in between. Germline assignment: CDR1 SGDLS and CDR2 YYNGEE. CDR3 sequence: CASSAPTRTGELFF. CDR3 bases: TGTGCCAGCAGCGCGCCCACTAGGACCGGGGAGCTGTTTTTT.

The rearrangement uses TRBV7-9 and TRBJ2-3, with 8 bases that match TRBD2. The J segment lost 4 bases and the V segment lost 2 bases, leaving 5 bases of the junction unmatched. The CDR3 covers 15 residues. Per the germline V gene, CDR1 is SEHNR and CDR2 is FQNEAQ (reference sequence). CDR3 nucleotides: TGTGCCAGCAGCTTAAGGGCGGGAGGTCCAGATACGCAGTATTTT. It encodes CASSLRAGGPDTQYF.

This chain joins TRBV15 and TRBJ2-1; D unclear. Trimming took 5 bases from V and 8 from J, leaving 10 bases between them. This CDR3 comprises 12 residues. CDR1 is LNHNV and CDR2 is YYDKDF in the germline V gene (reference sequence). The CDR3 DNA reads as TGTGCCACCAGCGCCCTATACGATGAGCAGTTCTTC. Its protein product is CATSALYDEQFF.

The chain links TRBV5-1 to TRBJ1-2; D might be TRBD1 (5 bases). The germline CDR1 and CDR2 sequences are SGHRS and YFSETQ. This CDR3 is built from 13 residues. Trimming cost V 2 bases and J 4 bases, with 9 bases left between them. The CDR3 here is CASSLIDSYGYTF. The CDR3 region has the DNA TGCGCCAGCAGCTTAATCGACAGCTATGGCTACACCTTC.

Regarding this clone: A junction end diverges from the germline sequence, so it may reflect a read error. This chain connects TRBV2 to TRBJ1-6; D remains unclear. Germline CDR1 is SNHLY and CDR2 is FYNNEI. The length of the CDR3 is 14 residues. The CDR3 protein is CASSEAGHKSPLHF. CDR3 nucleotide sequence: TGTGCCAGCAGTGAAGCAGGGCATAAGTCACCCCTCCACTTT.

The chain's CDR3 is CASSQAFEKLFF. Here the CDR3 DNA reads TGCGCCAGCAGCCAAGCATTTGAAAAACTGTTTTTT. The chain links TRBV4-1 to TRBJ1-4; no reliable D call. V was cut by 1 base and J by 7 bases, with 4 bases left in between. Germline assignment: CDR1 MGHRA and CDR2 YSYEKL. The CDR3 extends over 12 amino acids.

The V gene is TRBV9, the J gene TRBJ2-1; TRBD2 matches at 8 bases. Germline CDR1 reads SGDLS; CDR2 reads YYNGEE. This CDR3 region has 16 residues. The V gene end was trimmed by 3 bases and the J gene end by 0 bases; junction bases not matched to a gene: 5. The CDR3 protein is CASSGLSGSSYNEQFF. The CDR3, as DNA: TGTGCCAGCAGCGGATTAAGCGGGAGCTCCTACAATGAGCAGTTCTTC.

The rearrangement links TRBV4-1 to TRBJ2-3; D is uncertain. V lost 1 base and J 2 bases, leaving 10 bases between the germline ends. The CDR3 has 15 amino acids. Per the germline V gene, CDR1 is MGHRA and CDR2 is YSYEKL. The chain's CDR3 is CASSQVLQNTDTQYF. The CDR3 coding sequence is TGCGCCAGCAGCCAAGTTTTACAGAACACAGATACGCAGTATTTT.

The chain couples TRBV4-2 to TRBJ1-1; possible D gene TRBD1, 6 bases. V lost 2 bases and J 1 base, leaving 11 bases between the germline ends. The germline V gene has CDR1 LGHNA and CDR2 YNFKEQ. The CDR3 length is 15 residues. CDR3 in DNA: TGTGCCAGCAGCCAACTGGGGGCCCCGAACACTGAAGCTTTCTTT. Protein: CASSQLGAPNTEAFF.

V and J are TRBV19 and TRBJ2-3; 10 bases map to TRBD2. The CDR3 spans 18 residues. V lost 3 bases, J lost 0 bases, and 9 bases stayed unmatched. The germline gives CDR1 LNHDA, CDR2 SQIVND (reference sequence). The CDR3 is CASSMKASGSGSTDTQYF. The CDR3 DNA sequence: TGTGCCAGTAGTATGAAGGCTAGCGGGAGTGGGAGCACAGATACGCAGTATTTT.

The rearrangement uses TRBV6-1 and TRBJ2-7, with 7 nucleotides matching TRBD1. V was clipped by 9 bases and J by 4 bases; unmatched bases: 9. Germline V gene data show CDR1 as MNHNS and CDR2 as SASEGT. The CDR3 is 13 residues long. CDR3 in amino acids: CASIGDRHYEQYF. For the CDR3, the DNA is TGTGCCAGTATAGGGGACAGACATTACGAGCAGTACTTC.